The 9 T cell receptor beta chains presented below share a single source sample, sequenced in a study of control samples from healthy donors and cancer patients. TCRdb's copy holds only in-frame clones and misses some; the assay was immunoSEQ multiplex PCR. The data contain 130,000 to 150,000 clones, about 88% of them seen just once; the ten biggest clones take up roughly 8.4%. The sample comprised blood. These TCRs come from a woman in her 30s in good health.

CDR3 region: CASSLAIGELFF. CDR3 DNA sequence: TGTGCCAGCAGTTTAGCGATCGGGGAGCTGTTTTTT. The chain joins TRBV12-3 or TRBV12-4 to TRBJ2-2; no clear D. V was clipped by 0 bases and J by 7 bases, with 3 bases between them. The CDR3 extends over 12 amino acids.

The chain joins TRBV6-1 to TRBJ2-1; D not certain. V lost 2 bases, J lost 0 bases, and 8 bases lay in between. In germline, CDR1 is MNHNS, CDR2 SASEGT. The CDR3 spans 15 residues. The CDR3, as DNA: TGTGCCAGCAGTGAACCTTCGAGCTCCTACAATGAGCAGTTCTTC. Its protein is CASSEPSSSYNEQFF.

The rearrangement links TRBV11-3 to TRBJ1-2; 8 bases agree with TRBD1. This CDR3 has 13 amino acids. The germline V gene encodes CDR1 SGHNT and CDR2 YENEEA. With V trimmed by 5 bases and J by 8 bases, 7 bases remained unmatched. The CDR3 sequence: CASSATGGGGYTF. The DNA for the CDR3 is TGTGCCAGCAGCGCCACAGGGGGTGGAGGCTACACCTTC.

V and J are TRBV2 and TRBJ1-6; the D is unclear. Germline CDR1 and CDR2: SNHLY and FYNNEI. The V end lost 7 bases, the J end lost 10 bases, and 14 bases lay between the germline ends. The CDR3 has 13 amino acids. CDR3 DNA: TGTGCCAGCACCGTCGGTTCAGAATCACCCCTCCACTTT. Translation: CASTVGSESPLHF.

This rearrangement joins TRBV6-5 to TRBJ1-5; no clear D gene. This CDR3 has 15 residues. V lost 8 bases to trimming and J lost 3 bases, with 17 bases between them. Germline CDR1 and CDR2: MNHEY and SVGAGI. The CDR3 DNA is TGTGCCAGCCCACCGGTCGGCTGTTCCAATCAGCCCCAGCATTTT. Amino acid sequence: CASPPVGCSNQPQHF.

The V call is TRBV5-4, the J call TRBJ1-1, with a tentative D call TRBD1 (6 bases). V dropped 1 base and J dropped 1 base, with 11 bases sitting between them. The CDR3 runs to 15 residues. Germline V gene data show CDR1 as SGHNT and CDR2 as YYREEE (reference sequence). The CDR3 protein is CASSLIGGGNTEAFF. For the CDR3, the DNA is TGTGCCAGCAGCTTGATTGGGGGCGGGAACACTGAAGCTTTCTTT.

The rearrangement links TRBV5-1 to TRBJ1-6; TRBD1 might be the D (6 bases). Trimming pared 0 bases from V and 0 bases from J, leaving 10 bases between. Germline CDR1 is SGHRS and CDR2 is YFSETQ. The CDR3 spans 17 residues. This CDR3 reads CASSLGQVYSYNSPLHF. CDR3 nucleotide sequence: TGCGCCAGCAGCTTGGGACAGGTTTACTCCTATAATTCACCCCTCCACTTT.

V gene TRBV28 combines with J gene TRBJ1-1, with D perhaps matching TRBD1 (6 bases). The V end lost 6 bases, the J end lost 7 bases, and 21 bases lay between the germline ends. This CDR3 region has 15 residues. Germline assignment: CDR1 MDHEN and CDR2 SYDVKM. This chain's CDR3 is CASSPQSNRVNEAFF. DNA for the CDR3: TGTGCCAGCAGCCCCCAGTCAAACAGGGTAAATGAAGCTTTCTTT.

CDR3 region: CSVVGGPASVPETQYF. In DNA, the CDR3 is TGCAGCGTTGTTGGGGGCCCGGCCTCAGTCCCGGAGACCCAGTACTTC. The chain recombines TRBV29-1 with TRBJ2-5; maybe TRBD1 (6 bases). The germline gives CDR1 SQVTM, CDR2 ANQGSEA. CDR3 length: 16 amino acids. V shed 4 bases and J shed 5 bases, with 23 bases lying between them.